These 5 T cell receptor beta chains were sequenced from one sample in a study of regulatory T cells in long-lasting Graves disease. The time point was: newly diagnosed GD, antithyroid drugs for less than 3 months. Researchers made the TCR library from RNA that was extracted from PBMCs. According to the study, TCR beta libraries were built with iRepertoire HTBI primers and CDR3-region Arm-PCR. TCRdb re-called the multiplex PCR reads through MiXCR, storing one row per CDR3 protein. The profile shows under 300,000 distinct CDR3 sequences, just over 20% of them singletons. The material sequenced was peripheral blood mononuclear cells (PBMCs), taken at new diagnosis, from a patient treated with antithyroid drugs. The receptors were gathered from a female donor with Graves disease.

This clonotype was recorded many times. The chain links TRBV5-1 to TRBJ1-2, with D perhaps TRBD1 (5 bases). CDR1 and CDR2 from the germline V gene are SGHRS and YFSETQ. CDR3 length: 14 residues. V gave up 1 base and J gave up 8 bases, with 15 bases separating them. CDR3 protein: CASSLMAGEEGYTF. The CDR3 DNA sequence: TGCGCCAGCAGCTTGATGGCGGGGGAAGAGGGCTACACCTTC.

The sample holds many counts of this clonotype. V gene TRBV9 combines with J gene TRBJ2-2; TRBD1 aligns across 10 bases. The junction had 7 bases not matched to a gene; V was cut back by 8 bases and J by 6 bases. The CDR3 runs 14 residues. Germline CDR1 and CDR2: SGDLS and YYNGEE. Here the CDR3 DNA reads TGTGCCAGTTCCTTGACAGGGGGCTCCGGGGAGCTGTTTTTT. It yields the protein CASSLTGGSGELFF.

The table lists this clonotype with a few counts. The V call is TRBV20-1, the J call TRBJ2-3; 13 positions agree with TRBD2. Per the germline V gene, CDR1 is DFQATT and CDR2 is SNEGSKA (reference sequence). Germline trimming cut 5 bases from V and 1 base from J; bases unmatched to any gene: 6. The CDR3 is 16 residues long. This CDR3 reads CSARTSGSGGTDTQYF. CDR3 in DNA: TGCAGTGCTCGGACTAGCGGGAGTGGTGGCACAGATACGCAGTATTTT.

This clonotype was recorded at least ten times. This chain joins TRBV12-3 or TRBV12-4 and TRBJ2-1; tentatively, D is TRBD2 (5 bases). The CDR3 loop spans 14 amino acids. Trimming cost V 3 bases and J 4 bases, with 10 bases left between them. This CDR3 reads CASSLASRYNEQFF. The CDR3 nucleotides are TGTGCCAGCAGTTTGGCTAGCCGGTACAATGAGCAGTTCTTC.

The sample holds a few counts of this clonotype. The chain links TRBV9 to TRBJ2-2; D possibly matches TRBD1 or TRBD2 (6 bases each). Between the trimmed V and J ends, which lost 3 bases and 3 bases, there was a span of 18 bases. Germline V gives CDR1 SGDLS, CDR2 YYNGEE. The CDR3 spans 17 residues. DNA for the CDR3: TGTGCCAGCAGCGCAACGGGGGCGGGGCGGGACACCGGGGAGCTGTTTTTT. It encodes CASSATGAGRDTGELFF. Complete variable domain (other parts from reference TRBV9 and TRBJ2-2): DSGVTQTPKHLITATGQRVTLRCSPRSGDLSVYWYQQSLDQGLQFLIQYYNGEERAKGNILERFSAQQFPDLHSELNLSSLELGDSALYFCASSATGAGRDTGELFFGEGSRLTVL.